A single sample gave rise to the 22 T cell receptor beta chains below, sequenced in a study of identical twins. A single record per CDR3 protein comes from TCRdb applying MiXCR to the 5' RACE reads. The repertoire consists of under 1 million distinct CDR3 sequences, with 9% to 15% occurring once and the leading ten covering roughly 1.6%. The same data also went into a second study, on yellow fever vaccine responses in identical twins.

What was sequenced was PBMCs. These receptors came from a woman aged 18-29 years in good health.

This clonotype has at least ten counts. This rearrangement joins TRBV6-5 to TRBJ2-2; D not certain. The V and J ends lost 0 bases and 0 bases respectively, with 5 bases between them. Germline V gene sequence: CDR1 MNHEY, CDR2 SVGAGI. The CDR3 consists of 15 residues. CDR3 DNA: TGTGCCAGCAGTTACTCCCCAGCGAACACCGGGGAGCTGTTTTTT. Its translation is CASSYSPANTGELFF.

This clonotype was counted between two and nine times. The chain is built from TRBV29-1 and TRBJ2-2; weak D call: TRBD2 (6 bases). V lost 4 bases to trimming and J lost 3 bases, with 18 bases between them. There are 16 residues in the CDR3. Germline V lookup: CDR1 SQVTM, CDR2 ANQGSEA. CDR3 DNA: TGCAGCGTTGCTTGGGCGCACGGGAGAGACACCGGGGAGCTGTTTTTT. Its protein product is CSVAWAHGRDTGELFF.

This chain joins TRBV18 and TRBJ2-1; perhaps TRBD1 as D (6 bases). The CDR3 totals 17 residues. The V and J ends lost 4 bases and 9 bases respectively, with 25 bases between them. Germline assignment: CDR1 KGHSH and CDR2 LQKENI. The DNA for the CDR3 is TGTGCCAGCTCACACGGGGTGCGGACAGCTATGTTGGTTGAGCAGTTCTTC. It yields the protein CASSHGVRTAMLVEQFF. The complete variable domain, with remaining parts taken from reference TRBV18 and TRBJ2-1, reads NAGVMQNPRHLVRRRGQEARLRCSPMKGHSHVYWYRQLPEEGLKFMVYLQKENIIDESGMPKERFSAEFPKEGPSILRIQQVVRGDSAAYFCASSHGVRTAMLVEQFFGPGTRLTVL.

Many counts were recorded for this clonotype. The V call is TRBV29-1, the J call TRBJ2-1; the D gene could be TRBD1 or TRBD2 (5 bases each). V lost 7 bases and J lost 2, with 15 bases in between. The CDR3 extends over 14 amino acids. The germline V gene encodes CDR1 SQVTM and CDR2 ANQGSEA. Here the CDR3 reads CSAPVTGPYNEQFF. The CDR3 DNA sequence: TGCAGCGCCCCGGTCACGGGACCCTACAATGAGCAGTTCTTC.

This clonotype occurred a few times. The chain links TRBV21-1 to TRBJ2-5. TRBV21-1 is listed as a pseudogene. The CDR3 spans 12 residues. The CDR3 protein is CASSKSRSTQYF. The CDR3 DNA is TGTGCCAGCAGCAAGTCTAGGTCAACCCAGTACTTC.

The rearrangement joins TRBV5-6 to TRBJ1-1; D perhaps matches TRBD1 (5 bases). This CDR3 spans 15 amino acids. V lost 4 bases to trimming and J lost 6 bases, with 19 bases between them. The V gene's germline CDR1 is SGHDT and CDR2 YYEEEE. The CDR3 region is CASSPSYTGHPEAFF. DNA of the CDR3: TGTGCCAGCAGCCCCTCATACACAGGCCACCCTGAAGCTTTCTTT. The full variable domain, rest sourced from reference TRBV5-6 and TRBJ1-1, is DAGVTQSPTHLIKTRGQQVTLRCSPKSGHDTVSWYQQALGQGPQFIFQYYEEEERQRGNFPDRFSGHQFPNYSSELNVNALLLGDSALYLCASSPSYTGHPEAFFGQGTRLTVV.

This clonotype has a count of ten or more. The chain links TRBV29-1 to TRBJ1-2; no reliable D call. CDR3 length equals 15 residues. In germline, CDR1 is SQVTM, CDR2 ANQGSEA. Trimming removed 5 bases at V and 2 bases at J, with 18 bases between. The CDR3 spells CSVLKAERTNYGYTF. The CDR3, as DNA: TGCAGCGTTTTGAAGGCAGAACGGACCAACTATGGCTACACCTTC.

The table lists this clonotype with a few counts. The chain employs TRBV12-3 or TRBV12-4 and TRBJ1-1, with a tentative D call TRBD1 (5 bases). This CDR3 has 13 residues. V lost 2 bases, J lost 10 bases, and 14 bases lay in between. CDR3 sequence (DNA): TGTGCCAGCAGTTTAATGCGTCGGGGGGGAGCTTTCTTT. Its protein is CASSLMRRGGAFF.

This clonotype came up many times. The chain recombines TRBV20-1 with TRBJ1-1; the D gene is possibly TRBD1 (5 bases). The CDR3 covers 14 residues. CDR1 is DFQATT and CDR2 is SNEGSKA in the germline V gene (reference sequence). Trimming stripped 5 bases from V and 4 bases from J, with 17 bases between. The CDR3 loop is CSAVRQGGSTEAFF. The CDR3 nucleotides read TGCAGTGCTGTAAGGCAGGGAGGGAGCACTGAAGCTTTCTTT.

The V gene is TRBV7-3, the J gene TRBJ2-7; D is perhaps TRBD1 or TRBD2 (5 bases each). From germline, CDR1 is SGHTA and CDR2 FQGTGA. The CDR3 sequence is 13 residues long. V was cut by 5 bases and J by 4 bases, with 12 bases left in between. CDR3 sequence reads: CASSLGDQYEQYF. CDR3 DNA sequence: TGTGCCAGCAGCCTTGGGGACCAGTACGAGCAGTACTTC.

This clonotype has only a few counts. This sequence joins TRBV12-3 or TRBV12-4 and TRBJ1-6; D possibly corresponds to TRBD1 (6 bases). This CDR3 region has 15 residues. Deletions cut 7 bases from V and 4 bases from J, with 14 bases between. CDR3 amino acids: CASTKDSQYNSPLHF. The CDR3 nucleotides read TGTGCCAGCACCAAGGACAGTCAATATAATTCACCCCTCCACTTT.

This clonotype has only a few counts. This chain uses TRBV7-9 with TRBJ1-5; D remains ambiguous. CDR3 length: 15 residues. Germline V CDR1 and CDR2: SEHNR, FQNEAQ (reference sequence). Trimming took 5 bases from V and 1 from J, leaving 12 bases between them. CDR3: CASSPLRVSNQPQHF. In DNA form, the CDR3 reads TGTGCCAGCAGCCCCCTTCGGGTCAGCAATCAGCCCCAGCATTTT.

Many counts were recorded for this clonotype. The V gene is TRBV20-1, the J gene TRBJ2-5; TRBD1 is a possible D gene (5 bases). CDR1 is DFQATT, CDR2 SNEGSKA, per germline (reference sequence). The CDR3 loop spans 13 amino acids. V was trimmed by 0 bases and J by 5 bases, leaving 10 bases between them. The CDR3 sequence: CSARELGVETQYF. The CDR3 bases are TGCAGTGCTAGAGAGCTAGGGGTGGAGACCCAGTACTTC.

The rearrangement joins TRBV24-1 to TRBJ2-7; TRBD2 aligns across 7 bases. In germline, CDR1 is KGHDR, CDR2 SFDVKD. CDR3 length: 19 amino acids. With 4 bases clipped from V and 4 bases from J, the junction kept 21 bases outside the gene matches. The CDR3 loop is CATSEAPSGVPGEQYEQYF. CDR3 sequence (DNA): TGTGCCACCAGTGAGGCCCCGAGCGGGGTGCCGGGAGAACAATACGAGCAGTACTTC.

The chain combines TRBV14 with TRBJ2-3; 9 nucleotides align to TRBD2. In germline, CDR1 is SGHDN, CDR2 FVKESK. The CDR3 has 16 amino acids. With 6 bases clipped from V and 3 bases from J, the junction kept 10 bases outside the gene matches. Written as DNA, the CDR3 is TGTGCCAGCAGAAACACCGGGACTAGCAGAACAGATACGCAGTATTTT. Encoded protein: CASRNTGTSRTDTQYF.

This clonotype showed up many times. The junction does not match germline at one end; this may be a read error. CDR3 sequence: CASREGAMNTEAFF. As DNA, the CDR3 is TGTGCCAGCAGAGAAGGAGCAATGAACACTGAAGCTTTCTTT. This rearrangement joins TRBV2 to TRBJ1-1; D gene unclear. The CDR3 has 14 residues. Germline V gives CDR1 SNHLY, CDR2 FYNNEI.

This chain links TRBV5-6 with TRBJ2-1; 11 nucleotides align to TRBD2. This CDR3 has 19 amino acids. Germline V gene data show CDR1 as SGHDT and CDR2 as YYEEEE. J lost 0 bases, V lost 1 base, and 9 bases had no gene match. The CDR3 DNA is TGTGCCAGCAGCTTGTCTCTAGCGGGAGGATACAGCTCCTACAATGAGCAGTTCTTC. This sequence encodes CASSLSLAGGYSSYNEQFF.

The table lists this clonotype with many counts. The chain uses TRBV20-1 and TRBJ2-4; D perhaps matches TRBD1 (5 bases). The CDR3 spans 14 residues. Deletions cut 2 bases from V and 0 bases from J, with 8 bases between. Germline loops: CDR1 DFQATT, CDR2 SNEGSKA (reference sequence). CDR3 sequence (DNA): TGCAGTGCTAGACAGGGTCTAGCCAAAAACATTCAGTACTTC. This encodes CSARQGLAKNIQYF.

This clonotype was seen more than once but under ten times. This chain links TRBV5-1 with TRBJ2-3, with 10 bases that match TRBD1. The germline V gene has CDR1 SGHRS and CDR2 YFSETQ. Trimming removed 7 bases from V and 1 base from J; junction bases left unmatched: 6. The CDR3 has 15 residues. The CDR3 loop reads CASGLDRGGTDTQYF. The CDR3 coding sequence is TGCGCCAGCGGACTGGACAGGGGGGGCACAGATACGCAGTATTTT.

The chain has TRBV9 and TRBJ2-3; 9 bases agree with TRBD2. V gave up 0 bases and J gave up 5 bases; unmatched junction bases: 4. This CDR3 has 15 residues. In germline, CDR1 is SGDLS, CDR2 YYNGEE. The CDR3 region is CASSVGLAALDTQYF. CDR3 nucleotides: TGTGCCAGCAGCGTAGGACTAGCGGCACTAGATACGCAGTATTTT. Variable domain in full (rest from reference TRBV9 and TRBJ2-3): DSGVTQTPKHLITATGQRVTLRCSPRSGDLSVYWYQQSLDQGLQFLIQYYNGEERAKGNILERFSAQQFPDLHSELNLSSLELGDSALYFCASSVGLAALDTQYFGPGTRLTVL.

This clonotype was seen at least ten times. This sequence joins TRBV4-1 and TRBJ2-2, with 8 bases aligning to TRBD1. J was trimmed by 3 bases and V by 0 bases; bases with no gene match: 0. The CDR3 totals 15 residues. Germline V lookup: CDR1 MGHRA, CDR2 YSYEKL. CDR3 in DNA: TGCGCCAGCAGCCAAGAGGACAGGGACACCGGGGAGCTGTTTTTT. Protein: CASSQEDRDTGELFF.

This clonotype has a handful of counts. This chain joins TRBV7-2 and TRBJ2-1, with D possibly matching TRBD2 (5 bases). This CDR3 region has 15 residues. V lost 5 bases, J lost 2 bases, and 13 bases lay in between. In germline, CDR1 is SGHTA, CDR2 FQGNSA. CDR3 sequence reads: CASSQSGMTYNEQFF. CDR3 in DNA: TGTGCCAGCAGCCAGAGCGGAATGACCTACAATGAGCAGTTCTTC. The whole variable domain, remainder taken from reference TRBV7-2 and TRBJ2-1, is GAGVSQSPSNKVTEKGKDVELRCDPISGHTALYWYRQSLGQGLEFLIYFQGNSAPDKSGLPSDRFSAERTGGSVSTLTIQRTQQEDSAVYLCASSQSGMTYNEQFFGPGTRLTVL.